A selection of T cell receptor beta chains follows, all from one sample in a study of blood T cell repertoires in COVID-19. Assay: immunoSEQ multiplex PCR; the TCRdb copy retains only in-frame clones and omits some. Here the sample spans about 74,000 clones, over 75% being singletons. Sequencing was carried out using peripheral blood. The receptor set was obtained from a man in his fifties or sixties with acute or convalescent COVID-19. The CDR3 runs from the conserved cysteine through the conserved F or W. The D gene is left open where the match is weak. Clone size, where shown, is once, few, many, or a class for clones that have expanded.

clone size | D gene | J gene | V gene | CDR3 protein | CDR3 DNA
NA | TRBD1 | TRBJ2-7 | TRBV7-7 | CASSLEQGYEQYF | TGTGCTAGCAGCTTAGAACAGGGGTACGAGCAGTACTTC
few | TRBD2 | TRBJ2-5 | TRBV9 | CASSPGLAGGSETQYF | TGTGCCAGCAGCCCCGGACTAGCGGGGGGTTCGGAGACCCAGTACTTC
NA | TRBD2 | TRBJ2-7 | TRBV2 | CASSELAGSTYEQYF | TGTGCCAGCAGTGAACTAGCGGGTTCTACCTACGAGCAGTACTTC
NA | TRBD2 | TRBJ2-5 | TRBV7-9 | CASNPGGGETQYF | TGTGCCAGCAATCCGGGGGGAGGAGAGACCCAGTACTTC
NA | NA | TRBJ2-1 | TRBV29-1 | CSAVTGEGNNEQFF | TGCAGCGCCGTCACCGGGGAAGGAAACAATGAGCAGTTCTTC
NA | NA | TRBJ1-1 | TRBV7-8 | CASSPSRGITEAFF | TGTGCCAGCAGCCCGAGTCGGGGGATCACTGAAGCTTTCTTT
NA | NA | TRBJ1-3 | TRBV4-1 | CASSPTGWFSTIYF | TGCGCCAGCAGCCCCACAGGGTGGTTCAGCACCATATATTTT
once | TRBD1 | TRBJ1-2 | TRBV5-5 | CASSFDRAGYTF | TGTGCCAGCAGCTTCGACAGGGCTGGCTACACCTTC
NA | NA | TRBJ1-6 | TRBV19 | CASSQASYNSPLHF | TGTGCCAGTAGTCAGGCCTCCTATAATTCACCCCTCCACTTT
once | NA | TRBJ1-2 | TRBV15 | CATSLRGDGYTF | TGTGCCACCAGCCTCAGGGGAGATGGCTACACCTTC
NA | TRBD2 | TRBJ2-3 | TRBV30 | CAWSVAGGDTQYF | TGTGCCTGGAGTGTAGCGGGGGGAGATACGCAGTATTTT
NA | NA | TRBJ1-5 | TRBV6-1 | CASTERAGVTNQPQHF | TGTGCCAGCACTGAACGGGCAGGGGTTACCAATCAGCCCCAGCATTTT
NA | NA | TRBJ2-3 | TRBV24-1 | CATSDFGGATDTQYF | TGTGCCACCAGTGATTTCGGGGGAGCAACAGATACGCAGTATTTT
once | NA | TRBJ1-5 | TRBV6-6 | CASSYLGRELGQPQHF | TGTGCCAGCAGTTATTTGGGCAGGGAATTAGGTCAGCCCCAGCATTTT
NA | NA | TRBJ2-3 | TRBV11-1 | CASSLSTGANTDTQYF | TGTGCCAGCAGCTTATCTACAGGAGCGAACACAGATACGCAGTATTTT
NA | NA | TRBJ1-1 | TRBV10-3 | CAIGEYMNTEAFF | TGTGCCATCGGGGAGTACATGAACACTGAAGCTTTCTTT
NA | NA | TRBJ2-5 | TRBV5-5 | CASSLVGSQETQYF | TGTGCCAGCAGCTTGGTAGGGAGTCAAGAGACCCAGTACTTC
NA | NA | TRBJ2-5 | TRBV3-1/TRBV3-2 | CASSQDQSQETQYF | TGTGCCAGCAGCCAAGATCAGTCTCAAGAGACCCAGTACTTC
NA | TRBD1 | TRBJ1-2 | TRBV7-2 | CASKRPGGVSGYTF | TGTGCCTCAAAAAGACCAGGGGGCGTTTCTGGCTACACCTTC
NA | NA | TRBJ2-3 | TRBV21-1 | CASSFRGGADKYF | TGTGCCAGCAGCTTTCGAGGGGGGGCTGATAAGTATTTT
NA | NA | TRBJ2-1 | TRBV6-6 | CASSYAGNLNEQFF | TGTGCCAGCAGTTATGCGGGGAACTTGAATGAGCAGTTCTTC
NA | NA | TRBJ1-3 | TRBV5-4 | CASRPRGDGNTIYF | TGTGCCAGCAGGCCTCGGGGTGACGGAAACACCATATATTTT
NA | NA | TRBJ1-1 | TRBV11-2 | CASSSWDAGRNTEAFF | TGTGCCAGCAGCTCATGGGACGCGGGGAGGAACACTGAAGCTTTCTTT
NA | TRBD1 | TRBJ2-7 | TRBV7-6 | CASSSMTGVTYEQYF | TGTGCCAGCAGCTCAATGACAGGGGTGACCTACGAGCAGTACTTC
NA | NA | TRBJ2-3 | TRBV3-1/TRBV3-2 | CASSDRTSTDTQYF | TGTGCCAGCAGTGACAGGACTAGCACAGATACGCAGTATTTT
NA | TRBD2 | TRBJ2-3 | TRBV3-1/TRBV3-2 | CASSQSSGGASDTQYF | TGTGCCAGCAGCCAAAGTAGCGGGGGGGCATCAGATACGCAGTATTTT
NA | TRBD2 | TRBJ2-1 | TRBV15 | CATSRLAGTVNEQFF | TGTGCCACCAGCAGACTAGCGGGGACTGTCAATGAGCAGTTCTTC
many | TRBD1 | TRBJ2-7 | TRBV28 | CASSLFGQGTDYEQYF | TGTGCCAGCAGTTTATTCGGACAGGGAACTGACTACGAGCAGTACTTC
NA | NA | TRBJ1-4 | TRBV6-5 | CASWGGRLTNEKLFF | TGTGCCAGCTGGGGAGGGAGGCTTACTAATGAAAAACTGTTTTTT